The 6 T cell receptor beta chains below all came from one sample that was sequenced in a study of T cell responses to AZD1222 COVID-19 vaccine. Assay used: immunoSEQ multiplex PCR; TCRdb lists only in-frame clones, some missing. This sample carries 100,000 to 150,000 clones, over 75% of them seen once, and the ten largest clones take roughly 8%. The material sequenced was peripheral blood, taken on day 0 of AZD1222 vaccination. These receptors all stem from an adult in good health.

This chain uses TRBV9 with TRBJ2-5, with TRBD1 matching 10 bases. The V and J ends lost 5 bases and 7 bases, in that order; junction bases with no gene match: 14. The CDR3 spans 16 residues. Germline V CDR1 and CDR2: SGDLS, YYNGEE. The CDR3 is CASSPSGTGVPGTQYF. The DNA for the CDR3 is TGTGCCAGCAGTCCCTCCGGGACAGGGGTCCCCGGGACCCAGTACTTC.

V gene TRBV6-6 combines with J gene TRBJ2-7; either TRBD1 or TRBD2 may fit D (5 bases each). Germline assignment: CDR1 MNHNY and CDR2 SVGAGI (reference sequence). The V end was cut by 5 bases, the J end by 1 base, with 18 bases between. The CDR3 runs to 16 residues. The CDR3 DNA is TGTGCCAGCAGTCGACAACTCGGGGCTTCGTCCTACGAGCAGTACTTC. It codes for CASSRQLGASSYEQYF.

The sample holds one count of this clone. This rearrangement joins TRBV9 to TRBJ1-1; D call uncertain. CDR1 and CDR2 (germline): SGDLS, YYNGEE. The CDR3 has 14 amino acids. V lost 5 bases and J lost 3, with 14 bases in between. CDR3 nucleotide sequence: TGTGCCAGCAGTAAAACCTGGGTTGACACTGAAGCTTTCTTT. This encodes CASSKTWVDTEAFF.

The V call is TRBV5-1, the J call TRBJ1-2, with 10 bases aligning to TRBD1. Unmatched junction bases numbered 5, after V lost 7 bases and J lost 2 bases. The germline CDR1 and CDR2 sequences are SGHRS and YFSETQ. This CDR3 has 14 residues. CDR3 amino acids: CASAGTGANYGYTF. In DNA form, the CDR3 reads TGCGCCAGCGCTGGGACAGGGGCCAACTATGGCTACACCTTC. The whole variable domain, remainder taken from reference TRBV5-1 and TRBJ1-2, is KAGVTQTPRYLIKTRGQQVTLSCSPISGHRSVSWYQQTPGQGLQFLFEYFSETQRNKGNFPGRFSGRQFSNSRSEMNVSTLELGDSALYLCASAGTGANYGYTFGSGTRLTVV.

V gene TRBV6-2 or TRBV6-3 combines with J gene TRBJ2-7; D is unresolved. Germline values: CDR1 MNHEY, CDR2 SVGEGT. V was clipped by 3 bases and J by 0 bases, with 12 bases between them. CDR3 size: 15 residues. The CDR3 sequence is CASSYDGRSSYEQYF. The CDR3 DNA reads as TGTGCCAGCAGTTATGACGGGCGGAGCTCCTACGAGCAGTACTTC.

The chain has TRBV11-2 and TRBJ1-2; no definite D call. Trimming left V 5 bases short and J 7 bases short, with 20 bases between. CDR1 and CDR2 from the germline V gene are SGHAT and FQNNGV. The CDR3 is made up of 15 amino acids. CDR3 protein: CASSRPTRSFSGYTF. CDR3 bases: TGTGCCAGCAGCCGACCGACCCGTTCATTTTCTGGCTACACCTTC.